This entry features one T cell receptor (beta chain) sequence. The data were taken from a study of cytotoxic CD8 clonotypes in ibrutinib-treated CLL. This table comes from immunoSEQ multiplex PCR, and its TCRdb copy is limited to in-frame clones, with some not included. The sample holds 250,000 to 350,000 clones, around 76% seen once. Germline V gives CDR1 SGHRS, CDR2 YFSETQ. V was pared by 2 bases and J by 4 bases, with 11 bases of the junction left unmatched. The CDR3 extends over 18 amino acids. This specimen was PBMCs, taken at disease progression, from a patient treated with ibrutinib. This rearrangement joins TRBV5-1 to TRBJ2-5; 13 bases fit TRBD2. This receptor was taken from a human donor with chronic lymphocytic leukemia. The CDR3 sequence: CASSLRPGLAGSRETQYF. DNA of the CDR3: TGCGCCAGCAGCTTAAGACCGGGACTAGCGGGGTCCCGAGAGACCCAGTACTTC.